This TCR delta chain was identified in a study of γδ T cells in repeated Plasmodium falciparum infection. About this clone itself: The antigen is not known. This likely stems from a read error, as it lies one base from a far larger clone. Other DNA sequences within the sample encode an identical CDR3.

Study-wide points: Vdelta2-negative gammadelta repertoires appeared less diverse and less shared in Malian than Australian children. Many TCRgamma sequences overlapped between individuals in stable Vgamma9/Vdelta2+ repertoires.

J gave up 6 bases and V 6 bases, and 31 bases lay outside the gene matches. CDR1 is TSWWSYY, CDR2 QGS, per germline. This CDR3 has 24 amino acids. TCRdb re-analyzed the multiplex PCR reads via CATT. The sample has over 55,000 delta-chain clones; around 1.7% are singletons. Gammadelta T cells were flow-sorted from PBMC into Vgamma9/Vdelta2+ and Vdelta2-negative populations for bulk analysis. The clonotype comes from a pool of human donors (malaria-infected and uninfected, not separated). V and J are TRDV1 and TRDJ2; the match to TRDD3 covers 13 bases. The sample taken for sequencing was gamma-delta T cells from blood. CDR3 sequence reads: CALGKPHSYWGTGGYGNKAAQLFF. DNA for the CDR3: TGTGCTCTTGGTAAGCCCCATTCCTACTGGGGTACTGGGGGATACGGAAACAAGGCAGCACAACTCTTCTTT.